The 30 T cell receptor beta chains listed next were all sequenced from one sample in a study of T cells in Graves' hyperthyroidism and ophthalmopathy. RNA transcripts provided the source from which TCR beta CDR3 regions were amplified. Primed by the HTBI set, a first-round RT-PCR was run on the TCR CDR3. MiXCR, applied by TCRdb to the multiplex PCR reads, yields one record per CDR3 protein. The data hold about 500,000 distinct CDR3 sequences, with 17% observed a single time. The sample taken for sequencing was blood. The receptors derive from a woman between 18 and 29 years old with Graves' ophthalmopathy.

There are a few counts of this clonotype. This chain connects TRBV28 to TRBJ2-7; 7 bases are a match to TRBD1. CDR1 MDHEN and CDR2 SYDVKM come from the germline V gene. The CDR3 loop spans 16 amino acids. V trimming: 3 bases; J trimming: 2 bases; junction bases outside the gene matches: 10. The CDR3 loop reads CASSFSPGQHTYEQYF. CDR3 bases: TGTGCCAGCAGTTTTTCCCCGGGACAGCACACCTACGAGCAGTACTTC.

This clonotype was counted only a few times. The V and J genes are TRBV10-3 and TRBJ1-2, with TRBD1 matching over 8 bases. Germline lookup yields CDR1 ENHRY and CDR2 SYGVKD. Trimming cost V 6 bases and J 4 bases; bases outside gene matches: 7. The CDR3 is made up of 14 amino acids. The CDR3 region is CAISLDREGYGYTF. Here the CDR3 DNA reads TGTGCCATCAGCTTGGACAGGGAGGGCTATGGCTACACCTTC.

This clonotype was seen repeatedly, ten times or more. The gene calls are TRBV28 and TRBJ2-7; D gene unclear. V was pared by 3 bases and J by 3 bases, with 21 bases between. The CDR3 consists of 17 residues. The germline V gene encodes CDR1 MDHEN and CDR2 SYDVKM. The CDR3 reads CASSLPGSSPIGYEQYF. The CDR3 DNA reads TGTGCCAGCAGTTTGCCAGGTAGTTCTCCGATAGGCTACGAGCAGTACTTC.

The sample holds many counts of this clonotype. The V call is TRBV28, the J call TRBJ1-5; D call uncertain. Deletions cut 6 bases from V and 1 base from J, with 7 bases between. This CDR3 comprises 13 residues. Germline CDR1 and CDR2: MDHEN and SYDVKM. The CDR3 sequence: CASRMGSNQPQHF. The CDR3 DNA reads as TGTGCCAGCAGGATGGGGAGCAATCAGCCCCAGCATTTT.

CDR3 loop: CSVPRTTSSYEQFF. The DNA of the CDR3 is TGCAGCGTTCCCCGAACCACTAGTTCCTATGAGCAGTTCTTC. V usage is TRBV29-1 and J usage is TRBJ2-1; TRBD2 might be the D (5 bases). The CDR3 is 14 residues long. CDR1 and CDR2 from the germline V gene are SQVTM and ANQGSEA. Between the trimmed V and J ends, which lost 5 bases and 8 bases, there was a span of 19 bases.

The chain combines TRBV7-9 with TRBJ2-3, with D possibly matching TRBD2 (5 bases). CDR3 length equals 16 residues. V lost 4 bases and J 2 bases, leaving 16 bases between the germline ends. Germline V lookup: CDR1 SEHNR, CDR2 FQNEAQ (reference sequence). The CDR3 sequence: CASSSPPRDYTDTQYF. CDR3 nucleotide sequence: TGTGCCAGCAGCTCGCCACCCCGGGATTACACAGATACGCAGTATTTT.

This clonotype was recorded many times. This chain joins TRBV7-9 and TRBJ2-5; no clear D gene. The CDR3 length is 15 residues. V lost 4 bases, J lost 3 bases, and 15 bases lay in between. Germline lookup yields CDR1 SEHNR and CDR2 FQNEAQ (reference sequence). The CDR3 protein is CASSSTGPFEETQYF. The CDR3 coding sequence is TGTGCCAGCAGCTCTACCGGACCCTTCGAAGAGACCCAGTACTTC.

In the case of this clonotype: A read error may be the cause here, since a much bigger clone is one base away. The chain couples TRBV6-1 to TRBJ1-1; TRBD1 is a possible D gene (6 bases). V was shortened by 4 bases and J by 1 base, with 16 bases between the two germline ends. Germline V gene sequence: CDR1 MNHNS, CDR2 SASEGT. This CDR3 region has 16 residues. The CDR3 spells CASSGEGEFTNTEAFF. DNA for the CDR3: TGTGCCAGCAGTGGGGAGGGGGAGTTCACGAACACTGAAGCTTTCTTT.

The CDR3 region is CASSQGGEQEKLFF. CDR3 coding DNA: TGTGCCAGCAGCCAAGGGGGGGAGCAGGAAAAACTGTTTTTT. The V and J genes are TRBV4-2 and TRBJ1-4, with D possibly being TRBD1 (5 bases). The length of the CDR3 is 14 residues. Trimming shortened V by 1 base and J by 8 bases, and 11 bases separated the two germline ends. Germline CDR1 LGHNA, CDR2 YNFKEQ.

This clonotype was detected ten times or more. The rearrangement joins TRBV20-1 to TRBJ2-6; 9 positions match TRBD2. The CDR3 totals 16 residues. Looked up from germline, CDR1 is DFQATT and CDR2 is SNEGSKA (reference sequence). V lost 6 bases to trimming and J lost 0 bases; unmatched junction nucleotides: 6. CDR3 sequence reads: CSAGTSYLSGANVLTF. The CDR3, as DNA: TGCAGTGCGGGGACTAGCTACCTCTCTGGGGCCAACGTCCTGACTTTC.

Only a few counts were recorded for this clonotype. V and J are TRBV20-1 and TRBJ2-5; D call uncertain. CDR1 and CDR2 from the germline V gene are DFQATT and SNEGSKA (reference sequence). CDR3 length: 13 residues. Trimming stripped 0 bases from V and 4 bases from J, with 9 bases between. The CDR3, as DNA: TGCAGTGCTAGAGATGGAGTCCGAGAGACCCAGTACTTC. This gives the protein CSARDGVRETQYF.

This clonotype appeared many times. The genes are TRBV6-1 and TRBJ2-7; 10 bases line up with TRBD1. V lost 5 bases and J lost 6; bases outside the gene matches: 13. The length of the CDR3 is 16 residues. Germline assignment: CDR1 MNHNS and CDR2 SASEGT. The CDR3 nucleotides read TGTGCCAGCAGTCCCTACCCCGGACAGGGGGGCGTCGAGCAGTACTTC. This sequence encodes CASSPYPGQGGVEQYF.

This clonotype came up many times. The genes are TRBV5-1 and TRBJ2-7, with D tentatively TRBD1 (5 bases). Germline lookup yields CDR1 SGHRS and CDR2 YFSETQ. The CDR3 is 14 amino acids. Trimming stripped 0 bases from V and 5 bases from J, with 12 bases between. Here the CDR3 reads CASSLGAQGDEQYF. The DNA of the CDR3 is TGCGCCAGCAGCTTGGGTGCCCAGGGCGACGAGCAGTACTTC.

The chain joins TRBV20-1 to TRBJ1-6, with no clear D. Germline V gene lookup returns CDR1 DFQATT and CDR2 SNEGSKA (reference sequence). The CDR3 contains 15 residues. CDR3 protein: CTPWWPDYYNSPLHF. The CDR3 bases are TGCACCCCGTGGTGGCCGGATTACTATAATTCACCCCTCCACTTT.

Regarding this clonotype: At one end the junction does not follow the germline gene, possibly because of a read error. This chain uses TRBV5-1 with TRBJ2-1, with a possible D match to TRBD2 (5 bases). The CDR3 is made up of 15 amino acids. Germline CDR1 is SGHRS and CDR2 is YFSETQ. DNA of the CDR3: TGTGCCAGCAGTAGAGGGTCGGCTCCGTTCGATGAGCAGTTCTTC. Translating gives CASSRGSAPFDEQFF.

As for this clonotype: This may be a read error, as it is one base from a much larger clone. The chain is built from TRBV27 and TRBJ2-1; TRBD1 is a possible D gene (6 bases). The germline V gene has CDR1 MNHEY and CDR2 SMNVEV (reference sequence). The CDR3 runs 13 residues. The CDR3 sequence: CASSSSGEYERFF. DNA for the CDR3: TGTGCCAGCAGTTCCTCAGGGGAGTATGAGCGGTTCTTC.

In its sample, this clonotype was seen many times. The V call is TRBV28, the J call TRBJ1-1; D is undetermined. The CDR3 has 15 residues. Germline CDR1 MDHEN, CDR2 SYDVKM. The V and J ends lost 5 bases and 5 bases respectively, with 18 bases between them. In nucleotides, the CDR3 is TGTGCCAGCAGTACTGCGGGCCCCCGGGATACTGAAGCTTTCTTT. This sequence encodes CASSTAGPRDTEAFF. The full variable domain, its missing parts supplied by reference TRBV28 and TRBJ1-1, is DVKVTQSSRYLVKRTGEKVFLECVQDMDHENMFWYRQDPGLGLRLIYFSYDVKMKEKGDIPEGYSVSREKKERFSLILESASTNQTSMYLCASSTAGPRDTEAFFGQGTRLTVV.

This clonotype was picked up many times. The gene calls are TRBV27 and TRBJ2-7; maybe TRBD1 (6 bases). Deletions cut 2 bases from V and 2 bases from J, with 10 bases between. The CDR3 runs 14 residues. Germline V lookup: CDR1 MNHEY, CDR2 SMNVEV (reference sequence). CDR3 region: CASSLRSGAYEQYF. The CDR3 region has the DNA TGTGCCAGCAGTTTACGGTCAGGGGCCTACGAGCAGTACTTC.

The rearrangement uses TRBV6-1 and TRBJ1-2, with TRBD1 matching over 9 bases. After removal of 6 bases from V and 1 base from J, the junction contained 6 bases not matched to a gene. The CDR3 totals 15 residues. The germline V gene encodes CDR1 MNHNS and CDR2 SASEGT. The CDR3 bases are TGTGCCAGCAGAGGGGACAGGGACCATAACTATGGCTACACCTTC. It encodes CASRGDRDHNYGYTF.

This clonotype was counted ten times or more. The chain combines TRBV3-1 with TRBJ1-1; 7 nucleotides align to TRBD1. From germline, CDR1 is LGHDT and CDR2 YNNKEL (reference sequence). Trimming at V came to 4 bases and at J to 0 bases, leaving 11 bases not matched to a gene. This CDR3 comprises 17 residues. The CDR3 coding sequence is TGTGCCAGCAGCCTCCAGACAGGGACATTCATGAACACTGAAGCTTTCTTT. This sequence encodes CASSLQTGTFMNTEAFF.

This clonotype was seen many times. The chain employs TRBV6-5 and TRBJ1-1; no clear D gene. The V gene lost 2 bases and the J gene lost 5 bases, with 9 bases spanning the gap. The CDR3 has 13 amino acids. Germline assignment: CDR1 MNHEY and CDR2 SVGAGI. Here the CDR3 reads CASSYPGRTEAFF. The DNA of the CDR3 is TGTGCCAGCAGTTACCCAGGACGGACTGAAGCTTTCTTT.

This clonotype was detected a few times. Sequence at one end of the junction differs from germline and may be a read error. This chain uses TRBV7-7 with TRBJ2-7; the D is unclear. Germline V gene lookup returns CDR1 SSHAT and CDR2 FNYEAQ (reference sequence). CDR3 length equals 17 residues. This CDR3 is CASSSRPPSTSPYEQYF. CDR3 nucleotides: TGTGCTAGCAGCTCCCGTCCTCCCTCTACCTCCCCTTACGAGCAGTACTTC.

The chain employs TRBV9 and TRBJ2-1, with D perhaps matching TRBD2 (6 bases). CDR1 and CDR2 (germline): SGDLS, YYNGEE. CDR3 length: 16 amino acids. Trimming shortened V by 1 base and J by 0 bases, and 11 bases separated the two germline ends. The CDR3 reads CASSVWRASSYNEQFF. In DNA, the CDR3 is TGTGCCAGCAGCGTATGGAGGGCCTCCTCCTACAATGAGCAGTTCTTC.

This clonotype came up a few times. The chain is built from TRBV7-2 and TRBJ1-5; D is unresolved. CDR1 SGHTA and CDR2 FQGNSA come from the germline V gene. Trimming took off 1 base at V and 1 base at J, with 14 bases between the two ends. The CDR3 extends over 17 amino acids. The CDR3 sequence: CASSLGVGPLSNQPQHF. The CDR3 region has the DNA TGTGCCAGCAGCTTAGGGGTCGGCCCCCTCAGCAATCAGCCCCAGCATTTT.

The chain employs TRBV7-9 and TRBJ2-3; D is perhaps TRBD1 or TRBD2 (5 bases each). The CDR3 runs 15 residues. Germline values: CDR1 SEHNR, CDR2 FQNEAQ (reference sequence). Trimming pared 4 bases from V and 6 bases from J, leaving 17 bases between. Here the CDR3 DNA reads TGTGCCAGCAGCTCGTCCGGGGCCCCCGCGGATACGCAGTATTTT. The encoded protein is CASSSSGAPADTQYF.

This clonotype was counted many times. J is TRBJ2-3 and V is TRBV7-8; a weak D match, TRBD1 (5 bases). The CDR3 runs to 15 residues. Germline assignment: CDR1 SGHVS and CDR2 FQNEAQ. The V and J ends lost 6 bases and 4 bases respectively, with 17 bases between them. In nucleotides, the CDR3 is TGTGCCAGCAGGTGGATTGGACAACCAGCAGATACGCAGTATTTT. Translation gives CASRWIGQPADTQYF.

This clonotype was seen ten or more times. The genes are TRBV7-8 and TRBJ2-1; D is undetermined. CDR3 size: 16 residues. Trimming pared 1 base from V and 0 bases from J, leaving 10 bases between. The germline V gene has CDR1 SGHVS and CDR2 FQNEAQ. The CDR3 spells CASSLGRAVSYNEQFF. CDR3 sequence (DNA): TGTGCCAGCAGCTTAGGTCGGGCTGTCTCCTACAATGAGCAGTTCTTC.

This clonotype was counted many times. The V call is TRBV7-9, the J call TRBJ2-7; 8 nucleotides align to TRBD1. V shed 4 bases and J 6 bases; nucleotides not matched to a gene: 11. This CDR3 contains 15 residues. CDR1 is SEHNR and CDR2 is FQNEAQ in the germline V gene (reference sequence). The CDR3 DNA is TGTGCCAGCAGCTCTAACACAGGGGGGACAGGCGAGCAGTACTTC. This translates into CASSSNTGGTGEQYF.

This clonotype showed up many times. The V and J genes are TRBV5-1 and TRBJ2-7; no clear D gene. Trimming removed 4 bases at V and 2 bases at J, with 13 bases between. The germline gives CDR1 SGHRS, CDR2 YFSETQ. The CDR3 is made up of 14 amino acids. As DNA, the CDR3 is TGCGCCAGCAGCCCGTATCAATATGCCTACGAGCAGTACTTC. It encodes CASSPYQYAYEQYF.

This clonotype was recorded a few times. This sequence joins TRBV28 and TRBJ2-7, with unresolved D. The CDR3 covers 13 residues. CDR1 and CDR2 from the germline V gene are MDHEN and SYDVKM. Deletions cut 2 bases from V and 7 bases from J, with 12 bases between. The CDR3 bases are TGTGCCAGCAGTTTAGAACTCTACGGGGAGCAGTACTTC. Residues: CASSLELYGEQYF.